The present entry profiles one T cell receptor beta chain with its context. No cognate antigen has been identified for it. Base quality data are lacking; no much larger clone is found one base away. The library was built by means of the immunoSEQ multiplex PCR assay. For the multiplex PCR, a mixture combining 60 forward primers for TCR Vbeta segments and 13 reverse primers for TCR Jbeta segments was used. A multiplex PCR assay on genomic DNA amplified the CDR3 region of rearranged TCR beta genes. On the Illumina HiSeq System, the amplified TCR beta libraries were sequenced as 87-base-pair reads. In the original analysis: Across the 600 to 700 repertoires, a later analysis counted tens of millions of unique TCR beta chains, roughly 11 million of which were shared by at least two donors. Raw reads were error-corrected and collapsed into unique sequences by a nearest-neighbor algorithm in which closely related sequences were merged to remove PCR and sequencing errors. V, D and J gene segments were assigned by aligning CDR3 sequences to IMGT reference sequences. Each retained sequence needed at least a six-nucleotide match to both a V gene segment and a J gene segment. Rearrangements were classified as productive when the CDR3 lacked stop codons and remained in frame with V and J, and all other rearrangements were classified as non-productive. Following IMGT convention, CDR3 was defined as the stretch from the second conserved V-encoded cysteine to the conserved J-encoded phenylalanine. Sequences without an unambiguous match to a single V gene segment were excluded from the earlier analysis of a few hundred of the donors. In an earlier analysis of 587 of the donors, V segments were called functional above 56.7% productive rearrangements and were called segregating when the between-donor standard deviation exceeded 5%. A statistical classification framework was built for diagnosing cytomegalovirus status from the catalog of TCR beta chain sequences. In a later analysis, TCR nucleotide sequences were compared against IMGT/GENE-DB human TR gene sequences so that V and J genes could be assigned. Using the TCRdist pipeline, a later analysis assigned CDR3 sequences along with most-parsimonious VDJ recombination scenarios. A later analysis defined each TCR beta chain by its CDR3 amino acid sequence plus V-gene family, and excluded reads lacking a unique V-gene family. In a later analysis, approximately 640 highly shared, low-generation-probability nucleotide sequences were removed to address suspected cross-contamination and a sequencing artifact. In a later analysis, a clonal expansion index was calculated for each public chain from normalized within-repertoire ranks of inferred template counts. A later analysis computed generation probabilities with a VDJ recombination model fitted to out-of-frame rearrangements, and checked the results against IGoR. A later analysis scored TCR-TCR, TCR-HLA and TCR-CMV co-occurrence with hypergeometric tests, applying a repertoire-size bias correction to TCR pairs. False discovery rates were estimated in a later analysis by permuting HLA or CMV assignments 20 times. A later analysis grouped co-occurring TCRs with DBSCAN, adding TCRdist sequence similarity when clustering within HLA-allele-positive subsets. Repertoires with fewer than 30,000 or more than 120,000 public chains were left out of co-occurrence clustering, as were four to six repertoires with anomalous nucleotide sharing. Here the immuneACCESS table is served through TCRdb, limited to in-frame sequences with V and J called. Missing clones are a known gap in these copies; in checked studies unresolved V genes cover under half, and the rest lacks a known reason. Clonal size and the V and J genes are those of that table, whereas D and trimming came from the DNA. The sample table lists 110,000 to 150,000 clones, 75% to 90% of them with a count of one. The ten largest make up about 4.4% of the sample.

The cohort comprised several hundred healthy bone marrow donors. At the time of sampling, every cohort member was nominally healthy, though immune exposures that went unrecorded were likely present. The donor tested CMV seronegative and was one of the 352 seronegative cohort members. A peripheral blood sample was collected from each donor, and TCR beta sequencing was performed on peripheral blood mononuclear cells. Genomic DNA extraction from the blood cell samples was performed with the Qiagen DNeasy Blood Extraction Kit. Counted from cysteine to phenylalanine, this CDR3 has 18 amino acids. Of all the DNA, just the CDR3 is kept, 54 bases in frame from base 1. The germline V and J ends show losses of 7 bases and 4 bases respectively, and no gene match explains 20 bases of the junction. The germline V gene (reference sequence) provides CDR1 MNHEY and CDR2 SMNVEV. These data originate in a study of cytomegalovirus exposure and HLA in healthy donors (dated by TCRdb to about 2017). Looking at the study overall: An earlier analysis of 587 of the donors reported 250 to 300 Gb of sequence data and 117 million unique TCR beta sequences from 150 million to 200 million T cells. About 300 gigabases of sequencing data and approximately 85 million unique TCR sequences were included in an early release covering about 600 HLA-typed donors. Of the 350 to 400 genotyped donors, over 70% fell in the genetic ancestry cluster associated with self-reported Caucasian donors. The study aimed to test whether signatures of past pathogen exposure could be identified by cataloging public T cell receptors. The study profiled the T cell repertoires of some 610 subjects by immunosequencing and related them to cytomegalovirus serostatus. Besides the first cohort of 666 subjects, a separate validation cohort made up of around 120 different subjects was used. To predict cytomegalovirus infection status, the study combined high-throughput TCR immunosequencing, statistical association of individual TCRs with disease status, and machine learning. In a later analysis, previously published TCR beta repertoires from 666 donors were re-analyzed and high-resolution HLA genotyping was added so that TCR occurrence patterns could be studied. Rather than drawing on any new phenotypic data, the later analysis identified candidate immune exposures from TCR beta sequences and the way those sequences occurred across donors. In an earlier analysis of a few hundred of the donors, high-throughput TCR beta sequencing was used to judge whether each TCR beta V gene segment behaved as functional or pseudogenic. Alongside the repertoire data, information on donor age, sex, ethnicity and CMV serostatus was compiled. A later genetic analysis used genome-wide SNP genotypes for about 65% of the roughly 700 donors, treating that subset as a discovery cohort. Every discovery cohort repertoire had been produced on one sequencing platform. Both class I and class II loci were covered by HLA typing, at four-digit resolution. Typing coverage differed by locus: A, B, C, DRB1 and DQB1 were typed in roughly 620-640 donors, DQA1 in approximately 520, DPA1 in around 600, and DPB1 in 472. Four or five DR-DQ haplotypes were treated as single units for association and clustering because of strong linkage in the cohort. On average, roughly 240,000 unique TCR beta nucleotide sequences were sequenced per donor among 398 genotyped donors of the cohort, with roughly a sixth of those sequences being non-productive. What the authors observed across the whole study: In this cohort, only TCR beta chains were sequenced, and detectable features were limited by the absence of alpha or paired-chain data. In a later genetic analysis, fewer N-insertions in productive TCRs were reported among donors in an Asian-associated ancestry cluster than the approximately 710-donor mean. Because HLA typing was missing for some donors at each locus, association tests included only the typed subset. A later genetic analysis associated a missense DCLRE1C variant with V-gene and J-gene trimming of TCR beta chains, and an independent cohort replicated the association. Most TCR sequences were seen in very few donors, while some public TCRs were found in many individuals. A later analysis found that TCR association rates varied across HLA loci, with DRB1 alleles showing the most associated TCRs and HLA-C alleles the fewest. The presence/absence analyses assumed that sequencing depth was roughly uniform across donors, and that assumption may not be true. For the cohort, immune exposure information was limited to CMV serostatus. A later analysis found that most CMV-associated TCR beta chains appeared HLA-restricted, with HLA associations seemingly driven largely by CMV exposure. In vitro tests confirmed that three of the cytomegalovirus-associated TCR beta chains recognize cytomegalovirus antigens. A group of highly shared sequence variants was considered likely to be a technical artifact of the sequencing pipeline. The 87-base-pair reads could not distinguish some IMGT-functional V segments, including TRBV6-2 and TRBV6-3, so those segments were excluded. A later analysis reported that several top co-occurrence clusters appeared linked to parvovirus B19, influenza, CMV and Epstein-Barr virus. At a false discovery rate of 0.05, a later analysis linked 16,951 TCR beta sequences to specific HLA alleles. A further reported finding was that TCR beta sequences accurately predicted the HLA-A and HLA-B alleles for most subjects in the first cohort. When HLA alleles, especially DR and DQ, strongly co-occurred, TCR associations were difficult to assign to individual alleles. Broadly in line with IMGT annotations, most TCR beta V segments showed up in productive rearrangements about 87% or about 30% of the time in an earlier analysis of 450 to 600 of the donors. Correlated functional status among segregating V segments might be attributable to linkage disequilibrium, but an unknown experimental factor could not be ruled out. The earlier analysis of 587 of the donors excluded roughly 17 rarely observed V segments, including chromosome 9 orphons, because counts were too low. Cytomegalovirus status was reported to be diagnosed by the classifier with high specificity and sensitivity in both the original and validation cohorts. A total of 150 or so TCR beta chains were listed by the study as associated with cytomegalovirus. It was suggested by the authors that the approach could potentially be generalized to other disease states and immunological phenotypes. In a later analysis, HLA-associated TCR beta chains showed more clonal expansion and lower generation probabilities than non-associated chains that were equally common.

The V and J segments used are TRBV27 and TRBJ2-7, and 9 junction bases match TRBD2. Sample: PBMCs. This TCR derives from a man aged 35-49 years in good health and CMV-seronegative. The bases read TGTGCCAGCAACCCGACGGGGGCGGGGGGGCAGAAAGCTTACGAGCAGTACTTC. Translation gives CASNPTGAGGQKAYEQYF.